The rows below give T cell receptor beta chains drawn from one sample of a study of immune cell composition in non-small cell lung cancer. Sequencing used immunoSEQ multiplex PCR; TCRdb keeps in-frame clones, though not all of them. The sample has roughly 8,300 clones; about 80% are singletons. Sequenced material: lung tumor tissue. Receptors were obtained from a human donor with non-small cell lung cancer. Each CDR3 is given without its conserved first and last residue.

v_call: TRBV28; cdr3_length: 11; cdr3_aa: ASSRGGRNEQF
v_call: TRBV4-2; cdr3_length: 11; cdr3_aa: ATGKGGTGELF
v_call: TRBV19; cdr3_length: 13; cdr3_aa: ASSPIAGASTEAF
v_call: TRBV5-1; cdr3_length: 12; cdr3_aa: ASSSTGGTYEQY
v_call: TRBV5-4; cdr3_length: 13; cdr3_aa: ASSLRDRGSGELF
v_call: TRBV25-1; cdr3_length: 11; cdr3_aa: ASSVQQGRGYT
v_call: TRBV13; cdr3_length: 12; cdr3_aa: ASSFEGSYNEQF
v_call: TRBV6-1; cdr3_length: 12; cdr3_aa: ASSLREGQETQY
v_call: TRBV7-3; cdr3_length: 12; cdr3_aa: ASSPGLGSDTQY
v_call: TRBV6-1; cdr3_length: 11; cdr3_aa: ASGVDGYYGYT
v_call: TRBV28; cdr3_length: 15; cdr3_aa: ASSLYGAGLADNEQF
v_call: TRBV5-5; cdr3_length: 11; cdr3_aa: ASSLPGGNTQY
v_call: TRBV9; cdr3_length: 12; cdr3_aa: ASSVAPRGTEAF
v_call: TRBV30; cdr3_length: 14; cdr3_aa: AWSSSGRLTNSPLH
v_call: TRBV6-5; cdr3_length: 12; cdr3_aa: ASSPGQGGREQF
v_call: TRBV15; cdr3_length: 11; cdr3_aa: ATSPRLYNEQF
v_call: TRBV7-9; cdr3_length: 12; cdr3_aa: ASSHPGLQETQY
v_call: TRBV7-6; cdr3_length: 11; cdr3_aa: ASSLGQNYEQY
v_call: TRBV7-2; cdr3_length: 13; cdr3_aa: ASSARGAGTDTQY
v_call: TRBV5-4; cdr3_length: 14; cdr3_aa: ASSFGHPESTGELF
v_call: TRBV28; cdr3_length: 13; cdr3_aa: ASSPGGPHYNEQF
v_call: TRBV29-1; cdr3_length: 9; cdr3_aa: SGGTTYEQY
v_call: TRBV4-2; cdr3_length: 11; cdr3_aa: ASSLDVNEKLF
v_call: TRBV6-1; cdr3_length: 12; cdr3_aa: ASSDPGLYTEAF
v_call: TRBV6-6; cdr3_length: 11; cdr3_aa: ASTVRGDQPQH
v_call: TRBV10-3; cdr3_length: 12; cdr3_aa: APLTGGSNQPQH
v_call: TRBV6-5; cdr3_length: 11; cdr3_aa: ASGRELYNEQF